This T cell receptor (beta chain) was observed in a study of CD8+ T cells in alopecia areata. Study information: C3H/HeJ donors with spontaneous alopecia, roughly 6-13 months old, supplied skin grafts to approximately 7-11-week-old female C3H/HeJ mice.

Time point defined: mouse skin 3 weeks after grafting. Biopsies came from recipient mouse skin at grafting, then 3 and 6 weeks later. As the sequencing template, cDNA was produced by extracting RNA and reverse transcribing it. Only in-frame clones appear in the TCRdb table, and some are missing; sequencing was by immunoSEQ multiplex PCR. The data show 2,000 or so clones, with none appearing a single time. CDR3 size: 12 residues. The germline V gene encodes CDR1 KGHPV and CDR2 FQNQEV (reference sequence). Trimming cost V 4 bases and J 6 bases, with 4 bases left between them. Study results and caveats: For lesional scalp, especially alopecia totalis/universalis, clonality was higher than in normal scalp.

This clone was recorded many times. As yet, its antigen is unknown. Gene names denote mouse genes. Coverage ceases 3 residues before the CDR3 finishes, and the germline J gene fills in the end. This specimen was skin, taken at week 3. The chain links TRBV26 to TRBJ1-6, with D hard to call. Being an ORF, TRBJ1-6 has a function that is uncertain. This clonotype originated in a C3H/HeJ mouse with alopecia areata. For this strain, the MHC haplotype corresponds to H2-k. CDR3 amino acids: CASSQGNSPLYF. Partial CDR3 DNA: TGTGCCAGCAGTCAGGGTAATTCGCCC.